The 5 T cell receptor beta chains reported below all come from one sample, sequenced in a study of human T cells and chemical hapten exposure. Time point reported: patch test 3, about 24 weeks after DPC sensitization. Treatment in this sample: therapeutic diphenylcyclopropenone sensitization with weekly scalp DPC. It was from unfractionated whole blood that total RNA was extracted. One entry per CDR3 protein results from TCRdb running MiXCR on the RACE reads. The sample holds just under 40,000 distinct CDR3 sequences, 12% seen once. Sequencing was performed on whole blood, taken in connection with sensitization to the hapten diphenylcyclopropenone (DPC). The receptors shown here come from a woman aged 35 to 49 with alopecia areata. Some clones in this sample may be carry-over from other donors' samples.

The chain is built from TRBV25-1 and TRBJ2-5; tentatively, D is TRBD1 (5 bases). V lost 2 bases and J 5 bases, leaving 12 bases between the germline ends. This CDR3 is 14 amino acids long. CDR1 and CDR2 (germline): MGHDK, SYGVNS. CDR3 nucleotides: TGTGCCAGCAGTGAAGGGTGGGGCTGGGAGACCCAGTACTTC. Protein: CASSEGWGWETQYF.

This clonotype has ten or more counts. This chain uses TRBV10-3 with TRBJ2-1; D remains ambiguous. Germline V gives CDR1 ENHRY, CDR2 SYGVKD. The CDR3 is 15 residues long. V gave up 4 bases and J gave up 2 bases, with 12 bases separating them. CDR3 DNA: TGTGCCATCAGTGCCTCAACAGCCACCTACAATGAGCAGTTCTTC. It translates to CAISASTATYNEQFF.

This clonotype was seen more than once but under ten times. A much larger clone lies a single base off, so this may be a read error. The chain is built from TRBV2 and TRBJ1-5; possible D gene TRBD1, 5 bases. Per germline, CDR1 SNHLY and CDR2 FYNNEI. CDR3 length: 15 residues. The CDR3, as DNA: TGTGTCAGCGCGCGGGGCACGACGGGCAATCAGCCCCAGCATTTT. Its protein is CVSARGTTGNQPQHF.

The table lists this clonotype with many counts. The CDR3 nucleotides read TGTGCCAGCAGTGCAGGGGCTTATAATTCACCCCTCCACTTT. Protein product: CASSAGAYNSPLHF. The chain uses TRBV2 and TRBJ1-6, with D perhaps TRBD1 (6 bases). Germline CDR1 is SNHLY and CDR2 is FYNNEI. The CDR3 totals 14 residues. Deletions cut 4 bases from V and 4 bases from J, with 8 bases between.

This sequence joins TRBV29-1 and TRBJ2-5, with a possible D match to TRBD2 (6 bases). Germline loops: CDR1 SQVTM, CDR2 ANQGSEA. The germline V and J ends were trimmed by 7 bases and 2 bases, with 14 bases remaining between them. The CDR3 is made up of 13 amino acids. The CDR3: CSGSRGLQETQYF. CDR3 bases: TGCAGCGGAAGCCGGGGGTTACAAGAGACCCAGTACTTC.